This T cell receptor beta chain was recorded in a study of blood T cell repertoires in COVID-19. This CDR3 comprises 14 residues. The V gene end was trimmed by 3 bases and the J gene end by 5 bases; junction bases not matched to a gene: 2. The V gene's germline CDR1 is SGHRS and CDR2 YFSETQ. Data came from immunoSEQ multiplex PCR; TCRdb stores just in-frame clones and leaves some out. The sample lists roughly 250,000 clones, roughly 87% occurring once. The chain combines TRBV5-1 with TRBJ1-4; 9 nucleotides align to TRBD1. This clonotype was sampled from a man between 60 and 75 years old who had recovered from COVID-19. Sample: peripheral blood. CDR3: CASSSQGANEKLFF. CDR3 DNA sequence: TGCGCCAGCAGCTCACAGGGGGCAAATGAAAAACTGTTTTTT.